A selection of T cell receptor beta chains follows, all from one sample in a study of T cells after yellow fever vaccination. Each CDR3 protein is one row after TCRdb ran MiXCR on the 5' RACE reads. The sample lists 60,000 to 85,000 distinct CDR3 sequences, approximately 7% seen once, with about 40% in the top ten. The material was CD8+ T cells sorted from PBMCs, obtained more than 40 days after the first yellow fever vaccination. The receptors shown here come from a man in his late teens or twenties who received the YFV17D yellow fever vaccine. Both conserved end residues are part of each CDR3. Fields, in order: J gene, clone size, V gene, D gene, CDR3 DNA, CDR3 protein. A D gene is named only where the DNA matches it firmly. Clone size, where shown, is once, few, many, or a class for clones that have expanded.

j_gene: TRBJ2-3
abundance: -
v_gene: TRBV4-3
d_gene: TRBD2
CDR3nt: TGCGCCAGCAGCCAAGAACCGAGCGGGGGACGCACAGATACGCAGTATTTT
CDR3aa: CASSQEPSGGRTDTQYF

j_gene: TRBJ1-6
abundance: -
v_gene: TRBV6-2/TRBV6-3
d_gene: -
CDR3nt: TGTGCCAGCAGTTACATCGGCGGGGTCGGGGACTCACCCCTCCACTTT
CDR3aa: CASSYIGGVGDSPLHF

j_gene: TRBJ2-3
abundance: many
v_gene: TRBV10-3
d_gene: -
CDR3nt: TGTGCCATCAGTGAGCGCGGAGATCGCCCAGATACGCAGTATTTT
CDR3aa: CAISERGDRPDTQYF

j_gene: TRBJ2-7
abundance: many
v_gene: TRBV28
d_gene: TRBD1
CDR3nt: TGTGCCAGCAGTTTTGGACAGGGCTACGAGCAGTACTTC
CDR3aa: CASSFGQGYEQYF

j_gene: TRBJ2-7
abundance: once
v_gene: TRBV19
d_gene: TRBD1
CDR3nt: TGTGCCAGTAGTCACACCGGGACAGGGAGCCAGCAGTACTTC
CDR3aa: CASSHTGTGSQQYF

j_gene: TRBJ1-2
abundance: many
v_gene: TRBV20-1
d_gene: -
CDR3nt: TGCAGTGCTAGAGATCCTCATGGACAAGGCTACACCTTC
CDR3aa: CSARDPHGQGYTF

j_gene: TRBJ2-7
abundance: -
v_gene: TRBV3-1
d_gene: TRBD2
CDR3nt: TGTGCCAGCAGCCAAGGGACTAGCGGGGCCTACGAGCAGTACTTC
CDR3aa: CASSQGTSGAYEQYF

j_gene: TRBJ2-2
abundance: many
v_gene: TRBV11-2
d_gene: -
CDR3nt: TGTGCCAGCAGCCAATCGGGCACCGGGGAGCTGTTTTTT
CDR3aa: CASSQSGTGELFF

j_gene: TRBJ2-3
abundance: -
v_gene: TRBV10-3
d_gene: -
CDR3nt: TGTGCCATCAGTGAATTGAGGTCAGATACGCAGTATTTT
CDR3aa: CAISELRSDTQYF

j_gene: TRBJ2-1
abundance: many
v_gene: TRBV12-3/TRBV12-4
d_gene: TRBD2
CDR3nt: TGTGCCAGCAGTCCTTATTCTAGCGGATTTTCCTCCTACAATGAGCAGTTCTTC
CDR3aa: CASSPYSSGFSSYNEQFF

j_gene: TRBJ2-4
abundance: many
v_gene: TRBV19
d_gene: TRBD1
CDR3nt: TGTGCCAGTAGTCCCGGACAGGGTCTAGCCAAAAACATTCAGTACTTC
CDR3aa: CASSPGQGLAKNIQYF

j_gene: TRBJ2-2
abundance: -
v_gene: TRBV10-3
d_gene: -
CDR3nt: TGTGCCATCAGTGTGGGGTCGGACACCGGGGAGCTGTTTTTT
CDR3aa: CAISVGSDTGELFF

j_gene: TRBJ2-7
abundance: -
v_gene: TRBV30
d_gene: -
CDR3nt: TGTGCCTGGAGTAGACTCAGGGTTCCCTACGAGCAGTACTTC
CDR3aa: CAWSRLRVPYEQYF

j_gene: TRBJ2-1
abundance: many
v_gene: TRBV7-9
d_gene: TRBD1
CDR3nt: TGTGCCAGCAGCGGGACAGGGGGAAGCTCCTACAATGAGCAGTTCTTC
CDR3aa: CASSGTGGSSYNEQFF

j_gene: TRBJ1-1
abundance: many
v_gene: TRBV11-1
d_gene: -
CDR3nt: TGTGCCAGCACCGGGGGCGTCCGGGTAAATACTGAAGCTTTCTTT
CDR3aa: CASTGGVRVNTEAFF

j_gene: TRBJ1-1
abundance: many
v_gene: TRBV12-3/TRBV12-4
d_gene: TRBD1
CDR3nt: TGTGCCAGCAGCCCCCCACAGGGGGGCACTGAAGCTTTCTTT
CDR3aa: CASSPPQGGTEAFF

j_gene: TRBJ1-4
abundance: -
v_gene: TRBV7-9
d_gene: -
CDR3nt: TGTGCCAGCAGCGCGGCCCCAGGGGTGATTGAAAAACTGTTTTTT
CDR3aa: CASSAAPGVIEKLFF

j_gene: TRBJ1-2
abundance: few
v_gene: TRBV4-2
d_gene: -
CDR3nt: TGTGCCAGCAGCCTTCGAGTTGGTCCTAACTATGGCTACACCTTC
CDR3aa: CASSLRVGPNYGYTF

j_gene: TRBJ2-5
abundance: -
v_gene: TRBV7-9
d_gene: -
CDR3nt: TGTGCCAGCAGCAGCCCCGGTGGGGAGACCCAGTACTTC
CDR3aa: CASSSPGGETQYF

j_gene: TRBJ1-4
abundance: many
v_gene: TRBV20-1
d_gene: -
CDR3nt: TGCAGTGCTAGTGTGGGACTTACGACGAATGAAAAACTGTTTTTT
CDR3aa: CSASVGLTTNEKLFF

j_gene: TRBJ1-5
abundance: -
v_gene: TRBV7-2
d_gene: -
CDR3nt: TGTGCCAGCAGCTTAGGTACGGGGTTGGCTCAGCCCCAGCATTTT
CDR3aa: CASSLGTGLAQPQHF

j_gene: TRBJ2-5
abundance: many
v_gene: TRBV7-6
d_gene: -
CDR3nt: TGTGCCAGCAGCCCTAGAGGACGTGCCGCTTCCGAGACCCAGTACTTC
CDR3aa: CASSPRGRAASETQYF

j_gene: TRBJ1-1
abundance: many
v_gene: TRBV19
d_gene: -
CDR3nt: TGTGCCAGTAGTAACGGAGGAGGGATCGCTGAAGCTTTCTTT
CDR3aa: CASSNGGGIAEAFF

j_gene: TRBJ2-7
abundance: many
v_gene: TRBV19
d_gene: -
CDR3nt: TGTGCCAGTAGTATAGGTGCCAACTCCTACGAGCAGTACTTC
CDR3aa: CASSIGANSYEQYF

j_gene: TRBJ1-5
abundance: -
v_gene: TRBV4-3
d_gene: -
CDR3nt: TGCGCCAGCAGCCGCATTACAGGGAGGAATCAGCCCCAGCATTTT
CDR3aa: CASSRITGRNQPQHF

j_gene: TRBJ2-2
abundance: -
v_gene: TRBV27
d_gene: TRBD1
CDR3nt: TGTGCCAGCAGTTCGGGACAGGGGTTACGGGCCGGGGAGCTGTTTTTT
CDR3aa: CASSSGQGLRAGELFF